These 31 T cell receptor beta chains came from one sample sequenced in a study of T cells in Graves' hyperthyroidism and ophthalmopathy. Authors of the study amplified TCR beta CDR3 regions from RNA transcripts. The HTBI primer set served for first-round RT-PCR of the TCR CDR3. TCRdb passed the multiplex PCR reads through MiXCR, listing each CDR3 protein once. The sample carries over 700,000 distinct CDR3 sequences, approximately 36% recorded once. What was sequenced was blood. Receptor source: a middle-aged woman with Graves' hyperthyroidism.

This clonotype was seen repeatedly, ten times or more. This CDR3 is CASSLTEDSIYGYTF. The CDR3 DNA follows: TGTGCCAGCAGCCTGACGGAGGACAGCATCTATGGCTACACCTTC. The chain is built from TRBV7-9 and TRBJ1-2; a weak D match, TRBD1 (6 bases). The CDR3 runs to 15 residues. Germline CDR1 reads SEHNR; CDR2 reads FQNEAQ (reference sequence). V was pared by 5 bases and J by 4 bases, with 17 bases between.

This rearrangement joins TRBV28 to TRBJ1-2; perhaps TRBD1 as D (6 bases). The CDR3 has 15 amino acids. Looked up from germline, CDR1 is MDHEN and CDR2 is SYDVKM. Trimming removed 5 bases from V and 0 bases from J, with 13 bases in between. CDR3 loop: CASSVLTGTNYGYTF. CDR3 bases: TGTGCCAGCAGTGTCCTAACAGGGACTAACTATGGCTACACCTTC.

At least ten counts were recorded for this clonotype. The CDR3 loop reads CATSRVFSLDRVKFF. CDR3 nucleotides: TGTGCCACCAGCAGAGTTTTCAGTCTGGACAGGGTAAAGTTCTTT. This sequence joins TRBV15 and TRBJ1-1; 8 bases are a match to TRBD1. The CDR3 has 15 residues. Looked up from germline, CDR1 is LNHNV and CDR2 is YYDKDF (reference sequence). The V segment lost 1 base and the J segment 14 bases; nucleotides outside the gene matches: 15.

The table lists this clonotype with many counts. As DNA, the CDR3 is TGTGCCACTCAGAGGGGGCCTGAAGCTTTCTTT. This translates into CATQRGPEAFF. This chain joins TRBV24-1 and TRBJ1-1, with 7 bases identical to TRBD1. With V trimmed by 10 bases and J by 6 bases, 4 bases remained unmatched. Germline-derived CDR1 and CDR2 are KGHDR and SFDVKD. The CDR3 length is 11 residues.

In this sample, this clonotype turned up many times. This chain links TRBV7-9 with TRBJ1-1; D not resolved. The CDR3 length is 14 residues. Germline values: CDR1 SEHNR, CDR2 FQNEAQ (reference sequence). V was cut by 3 bases and J by 2 bases, with 10 bases left in between. CDR3 sequence: CASSLKRLNTEAFF. The DNA of the CDR3 is TGTGCCAGCAGCTTGAAACGCTTAAACACTGAAGCTTTCTTT.

This clonotype was seen many times. The V and J genes are TRBV6-6 and TRBJ1-3; D not resolved. From germline, CDR1 is MNHNY and CDR2 SVGAGI (reference sequence). This CDR3 region has 13 residues. The germline V and J ends were trimmed by 7 bases and 0 bases, with 7 bases remaining between them. CDR3 region: CASMAPSGNTIYF. CDR3 DNA: TGTGCCAGCATGGCTCCCTCTGGAAACACCATATATTTT.

This clonotype was counted only a few times. The chain combines TRBV7-2 with TRBJ2-7; no definite D call. The germline V gene has CDR1 SGHTA and CDR2 FQGNSA. The CDR3 is made up of 15 amino acids. The V end lost 2 bases, the J end lost 0 bases, and 11 bases lay between the germline ends. The CDR3 is CASSLIGRSSYEQYF. CDR3 in DNA: TGTGCCAGCAGCTTAATTGGTAGGAGCTCCTACGAGCAGTACTTC.

This clonotype has ten or more counts. This CDR3 is CASSTPAGEQYF. The CDR3, as DNA: TGTGCCAGTAGTACCCCCGCGGGCGAGCAGTACTTC. The V gene is TRBV19, the J gene TRBJ2-7; TRBD2 might be the D (5 bases). Trimming took 4 bases from V and 6 from J, leaving 10 bases between them. The CDR3 has 12 residues. The germline gives CDR1 LNHDA, CDR2 SQIVND (reference sequence). The full variable domain, its missing parts supplied by reference TRBV19 and TRBJ2-7, is DGGITQSPKYLFRKEGQNVTLSCEQNLNHDAMYWYRQDPGQGLRLIYYSQIVNDFQKGDIAEGYSVSREKKESFPLTVTSAQKNPTAFYLCASSTPAGEQYFGPGTRLTVT.

The chain links TRBV6-1 to TRBJ1-2, with D perhaps TRBD1 (5 bases). Germline V lookup: CDR1 MNHNS, CDR2 SASEGT. The CDR3 loop spans 13 amino acids. CDR3 amino acids: CARVHQGYYGYTF. CDR3 nucleotide sequence: TGTGCTAGGGTTCATCAGGGATACTATGGCTACACCTTC.

As regards this clonotype: A much larger clone lies one base from this, so it may be a read error. V is TRBV5-1 and J is TRBJ1-1, with D perhaps TRBD1 (5 bases). Looked up from germline, CDR1 is SGHRS and CDR2 is YFSETQ. The CDR3 consists of 14 residues. In DNA form, the CDR3 reads TGCGCCAGCAGCGTGAGGCAGGGTGGGACTGAAGCTTCCTTT. Translation gives CASSVRQGGTEASF. Full variable domain (missing parts from reference TRBV5-1 and TRBJ1-1): KAGVTQTPRYLIKTRGQQVTLSCSPISGHRSVSWYQQTPGQGLQFLFEYFSETQRNKGNFPGRFSGRQFSNSRSEMNVSTLELGDSALYLCASSVRQGGTEASFGQGTRLTVV.

This clonotype was seen at least ten times. This rearrangement joins TRBV6-5 to TRBJ2-5; unclear D gene. The germline V gene has CDR1 MNHEY and CDR2 SVGAGI. This CDR3 spans 11 amino acids. The germline V and J ends were trimmed by 0 bases and 5 bases, with 1 base remaining between them. The CDR3 loop is CASSYSETQYF. The DNA of the CDR3 is TGTGCCAGCAGTTACTCGGAGACCCAGTACTTC.

Note on this clonotype: Germline is not matched at one junction end, which may reflect a read error. The CDR3, as DNA: TGCGCCAGCAGCTTCCCCGGGGTTGGCTATGGCTACACCTTC. This translates into CASSFPGVGYGYTF. The chain employs TRBV7-3 and TRBJ1-2; D remains ambiguous. Germline CDR1 SGHTA, CDR2 FQGTGA. The CDR3 sequence is 14 residues long.

This clonotype was seen at least ten times. This chain uses TRBV6-2 or TRBV6-3 with TRBJ2-7; 8 bases are shared with TRBD1. The V gene's germline CDR1 is MNHEY and CDR2 SVGEGT. This CDR3 is 11 amino acids long. V dropped 8 bases and J dropped 7; count of bases not matched to a gene: 4. The CDR3 loop is CASGQGIEQYF. DNA for the CDR3: TGTGCCAGCGGACAGGGAATAGAGCAGTACTTC.

The V and J genes are TRBV6-5 and TRBJ1-5; 10 nucleotides line up with TRBD1. Germline CDR1 reads MNHEY; CDR2 reads SVGAGI. With V trimmed by 0 bases and J by 6 bases, 8 bases remained unmatched. The CDR3 is 17 amino acids. Written as DNA, the CDR3 is TGTGCCAGCAGTTACTCGTTCGCATGGACAGGGGGTCAGCCCCAGCATTTT. Residues: CASSYSFAWTGGQPQHF.

This clonotype was detected many times. This chain joins TRBV4-1 and TRBJ1-6, with no clear D. Germline lookup yields CDR1 MGHRA and CDR2 YSYEKL. Between the trimmed V and J ends, which lost 4 bases and 9 bases, there was a span of 10 bases. The CDR3 is 13 amino acids. In DNA, the CDR3 is TGCGCCAGCAGCCCGGACGGATTTTCACCCCTCCACTTT. Translating it yields CASSPDGFSPLHF.

V and J are TRBV20-1 and TRBJ2-7, with D possibly matching TRBD2 (7 bases). The germline V gene encodes CDR1 DFQATT and CDR2 SNEGSKA (reference sequence). V was clipped by 3 bases and J by 4 bases, with 22 bases between them. CDR3 length: 16 residues. The CDR3 DNA reads TGCAGTGCTAGTGGGACACTAGCGCCCGACACATACGAGCAGTACTTC. This sequence encodes CSASGTLAPDTYEQYF.

J is TRBJ2-2 and V is TRBV2, with unresolved D. Germline V gives CDR1 SNHLY, CDR2 FYNNEI. Trimming took off 2 bases at V and 2 bases at J, with 6 bases between the two ends. The CDR3 runs 14 residues. Here the CDR3 DNA reads TGTGCCAGCAGTGAAAACGCCAACACCGGGGAGCTGTTTTTT. As protein: CASSENANTGELFF.

This clonotype has a count of ten or more. The gene calls are TRBV7-9 and TRBJ1-2, with TRBD1 matching over 12 bases. V was clipped by 3 bases and J by 5 bases; unmatched bases: 10. Germline V CDR1 and CDR2: SEHNR, FQNEAQ (reference sequence). The CDR3 is made up of 17 amino acids. The CDR3 is CASSFPSGTGGGYGYTF. The CDR3 bases are TGTGCCAGCAGCTTTCCCTCGGGGACAGGGGGCGGTTATGGCTACACCTTC.

V and J are TRBV29-1 and TRBJ1-1; D gene unclear. The CDR3 contains 11 residues. Per germline, CDR1 SQVTM and CDR2 ANQGSEA. The CDR3 loop reads CRTQWGTEAFF. CDR3 DNA sequence: TGCAGGACCCAGTGGGGAACTGAAGCTTTCTTT.

This clonotype was seen once. The chain is built from TRBV7-2 and TRBJ1-6; TRBD1 might be the D (5 bases). V shed 6 bases and J shed 8 bases, with 14 bases lying between them. This CDR3 is 14 amino acids long. Germline-derived CDR1 and CDR2 are SGHTA and FQGNSA. CDR3 nucleotide sequence: TGTGCCAGCAGGACCGCAGGGTCCGATTCACCCCTCCACTTT. This translates into CASRTAGSDSPLHF.

With respect to this clonotype: One end of the junction is discordant with germline, which a read error may explain. V gene TRBV4-1 combines with J gene TRBJ1-3; 7 bases are shared with TRBD1. Germline V CDR1 and CDR2: MGHRA, YSYEKL. The CDR3 covers 14 residues. CDR3 loop: CASRTGTSRNTIYF. CDR3 DNA sequence: TGCGCCAGCAGGACAGGGACCTCTAGAAACACCATATATTTT.

The V call is TRBV5-6, the J call TRBJ1-1; TRBD1 matches at 10 bases. Germline loops: CDR1 SGHDT, CDR2 YYEEEE. Trimming at V came to 4 bases and at J to 3 bases, leaving 9 bases not matched to a gene. The CDR3 consists of 16 residues. CDR3 coding DNA: TGTGCCAGCAGCCAGGACCCGGACAGGGGGTACACTGAAGCTTTCTTT. Translating it yields CASSQDPDRGYTEAFF.

The rearrangement uses TRBV25-1 and TRBJ2-5, with D hard to call. The CDR3 has 15 residues. The germline CDR1 and CDR2 sequences are MGHDK and SYGVNS. V was cut by 4 bases and J by 4 bases, with 16 bases left in between. CDR3 region: CASSAISRGGETQYF. The CDR3 DNA follows: TGTGCCAGCAGTGCTATATCGCGAGGTGGAGAGACCCAGTACTTC.

The genes are TRBV6-5 and TRBJ2-7; 10 nucleotides align to TRBD2. Germline V CDR1 and CDR2: MNHEY, SVGAGI. With V trimmed by 5 bases and J by 0 bases, 4 bases remained unmatched. The CDR3 runs 15 residues. The chain's CDR3 is CASSLTSGYSYEQYF. The CDR3 bases are TGTGCCAGCAGTCTGACTAGCGGGTACTCCTACGAGCAGTACTTC.

This clonotype appeared many times. The chain links TRBV7-9 to TRBJ2-5; tentatively, D is TRBD2 (6 bases). The germline CDR1 and CDR2 sequences are SEHNR and FQNEAQ (reference sequence). The CDR3 covers 13 residues. Trimming left V 3 bases short and J 7 bases short, with 12 bases between. The CDR3 nucleotides read TGTGCCAGCAGCTTCACTAGCACGGGGACCCAGTACTTC. Translated, it gives CASSFTSTGTQYF. Drawing the rest from reference TRBV7-9 and TRBJ2-5, the complete variable domain is DTGVSQNPRHKITKRGQNVTFRCDPISEHNRLYWYRQTLGQGPEFLTYFQNEAQLEKSRLLSDRFSAERPKGSFSTLEIQRTEQGDSAMYLCASSFTSTGTQYFGPGTRLLVL.

The sample holds a few counts of this clonotype. For the CDR3, the DNA is TGCAGTGCTCCCTGGGGGGCCGATGGCTACACCTTC. This gives the protein CSAPWGADGYTF. The V call is TRBV20-1, the J call TRBJ1-2, with a tentative D call TRBD1 (6 bases). The germline V gene encodes CDR1 DFQATT and CDR2 SNEGSKA (reference sequence). The CDR3 has 12 residues. V lost 5 bases to trimming and J lost 6 bases, with 13 bases between them.

This clonotype was counted at least ten times. CDR3 in amino acids: CASSLSEGNQPQHF. DNA of the CDR3: TGTGCCAGCAGCTTATCTGAGGGCAATCAGCCCCAGCATTTT. The chain combines TRBV7-2 with TRBJ1-5; D remains ambiguous. This CDR3 has 14 residues. V was trimmed by 2 bases and J by 2 bases, leaving 7 bases between them. Germline CDR1 reads SGHTA; CDR2 reads FQGNSA.

This clonotype came up many times. The V gene is TRBV24-1, the J gene TRBJ1-2, with 10 bases matching TRBD1. V was pared by 2 bases and J by 3 bases, with 5 bases of the junction left unmatched. Germline-derived CDR1 and CDR2 are KGHDR and SFDVKD. The CDR3 loop spans 16 amino acids. DNA for the CDR3: TGTGCCACCAGTGATTCCGGGACAGGGGACTACTATGGCTACACCTTC. This codes for CATSDSGTGDYYGYTF.

This clonotype was detected only a few times. The chain joins TRBV5-1 to TRBJ2-6; 11 bases line up with TRBD2. This CDR3 has 18 residues. CDR1 is SGHRS and CDR2 is YFSETQ in the germline V gene. V dropped 4 bases and J dropped 3; count of bases not matched to a gene: 9. The CDR3, as DNA: TGCGCCAGCAGCATGGTAGCGGGAGGGCCGGATGGGGCCAACGTCCTGACTTTC. This gives the protein CASSMVAGGPDGANVLTF.

The rearrangement uses TRBV7-9 and TRBJ2-1; 7 bases are a match to TRBD1. Germline V lookup: CDR1 SEHNR, CDR2 FQNEAQ (reference sequence). The CDR3 sequence is 13 residues long. Trimming took 4 bases from V and 9 from J; bases not matched to a gene: 6. CDR3 loop: CASSSGQASEQFF. The CDR3 nucleotides are TGTGCCAGCAGCTCAGGACAGGCAAGTGAGCAGTTCTTC.

This clonotype was observed a handful of times. The V gene is TRBV5-6, the J gene TRBJ1-1; D is possibly TRBD1 (6 bases). Germline-derived CDR1 and CDR2 are SGHDT and YYEEEE. V was cut by 4 bases and J by 4 bases, with 20 bases left in between. This CDR3 spans 16 amino acids. For the CDR3, the DNA is TGTGCCAGCAGCCTGAGGGGGGGTACGTTGGGCACTGAAGCTTTCTTT. This sequence encodes CASSLRGGTLGTEAFF.